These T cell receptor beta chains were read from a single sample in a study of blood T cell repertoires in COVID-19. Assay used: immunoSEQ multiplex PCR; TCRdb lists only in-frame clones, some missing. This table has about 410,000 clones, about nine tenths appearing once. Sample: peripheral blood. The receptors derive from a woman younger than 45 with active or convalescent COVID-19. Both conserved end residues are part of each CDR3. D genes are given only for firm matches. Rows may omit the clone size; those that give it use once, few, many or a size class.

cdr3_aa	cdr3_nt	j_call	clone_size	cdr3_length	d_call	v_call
CASSHISGTGGYQANYGYTF	TGCGCCAGCAGCCATATATCCGGGACAGGGGGTTACCAAGCTAACTATGGCTACACCTTC	TRBJ1-2	-	20	TRBD1	TRBV4-1
CASSFGGEGNEQYF	TGCGCCAGCAGCTTCGGGGGGGAAGGTAACGAGCAGTACTTC	TRBJ2-7	once	14	TRBD2	TRBV5-1
CASSLGAGGSGELFF	TGCGCCAGCAGCTTGGGGGCAGGGGGCTCCGGGGAGCTGTTTTTT	TRBJ2-2	-	15	TRBD1	TRBV5-1
CASSPWDSNTGELFF	TGTGCCAGCAGCCCCTGGGACAGCAACACCGGGGAGCTGTTTTTT	TRBJ2-2	-	15	TRBD1	TRBV3-1/TRBV3-2
CASGPPEIGNQPQHF	TGTGCTAGTGGTCCACCCGAAATAGGCAATCAGCCCCAGCATTTT	TRBJ1-5	-	15	-	TRBV12-5
CASSLSGSSYNEQFF	TGTGCCAGCAGCTTGAGCGGGTCCTCCTACAATGAGCAGTTCTTC	TRBJ2-1	-	15	-	TRBV11-2
CASSLFGQTYEQYF	TGTGCCAGCAGTTTATTTGGCCAGACCTACGAGCAGTACTTC	TRBJ2-7	-	14	-	TRBV27
CASSYSGSSYGYTF	TGTGCCAGCAGTTACTCGGGCAGCTCCTATGGCTACACCTTC	TRBJ1-2	-	14	-	TRBV6-5
CASSDLSSKETQYF	TGTGCCAGCAGCGACTTGTCCAGCAAAGAGACCCAGTACTTC	TRBJ2-5	once	14	-	TRBV7-2
CASSYSSDRVTTEAFF	TGTGCCAGCAGTTACTCGTCGGACAGGGTTACGACTGAAGCTTTCTTT	TRBJ1-1	-	16	TRBD1	TRBV6-5
CASSIQGNRGETQYF	TGTGCCAGCAGCATACAGGGGAATAGGGGAGAGACCCAGTACTTC	TRBJ2-5	-	15	TRBD1	TRBV5-4
CASSLAGSYEQYF	TGCGCCAGCAGCTTGGCCGGGAGCTACGAGCAGTACTTC	TRBJ2-7	-	13	-	TRBV5-1
CASSLADRDYEQYF	TGTGCCAGCAGCTTAGCGGACAGAGACTACGAGCAGTACTTC	TRBJ2-7	-	14	-	TRBV7-9
CASSEPLTDRAGELFF	TGTGCCAGCAGCGAACCACTAACTGACAGGGCCGGGGAGCTGTTTTTT	TRBJ2-2	-	16	TRBD1	TRBV25-1
CASSEAPLQGGGTF	TGTGCCAGCAGTGAAGCGCCCTTGCAGGGAGGGGGCACCTTC	TRBJ1-2	-	14	-	TRBV2
CASSVGTGGAPSNYGYTF	TGTGCCAGCAGTGTAGGGACAGGGGGGGCTCCCTCTAACTATGGCTACACCTTC	TRBJ1-2	-	18	TRBD1	TRBV6-1
CATHRDNYGYTF	TGTGCCACACACAGGGACAACTATGGCTACACCTTC	TRBJ1-2	-	12	-	TRBV5-4
CASSQALGQTDQFF	TGTGCCAGCAGCCAAGCCCTCGGACAGACCGATCAGTTCTTC	TRBJ2-1	-	14	-	TRBV3-1/TRBV3-2
CASSVDQGNYGYTF	TGTGCCAGCAGCGTAGATCAGGGGAACTATGGCTACACCTTC	TRBJ1-2	-	14	-	TRBV9
CASSLEGRGGLPEAFF	TGCGCCAGCAGCTTGGAAGGGCGAGGGGGCCTACCTGAAGCTTTCTTT	TRBJ1-1	few	16	TRBD1	TRBV5-1
CAWSVGATYEQYF	TGTGCCTGGAGTGTTGGGGCTACCTACGAGCAGTACTTC	TRBJ2-7	once	13	-	TRBV30
CASSQEARWETQYF	TGTGCCAGCAGCCAAGAGGCTAGGTGGGAGACCCAGTACTTC	TRBJ2-5	-	14	-	TRBV3-1/TRBV3-2
CATSRDGAGMNEAFF	TGTGCCACCAGCAGAGATGGAGCAGGGATGAATGAAGCTTTCTTT	TRBJ1-1	-	15	-	TRBV15
CASSSYRANYGYTF	TGTGCCAGCAGCTCGTACAGGGCTAACTATGGCTACACCTTC	TRBJ1-2	-	14	-	TRBV11-2
CASSQDLNQPQHF	TGTGCCAGCAGCCAAGATCTTAATCAGCCCCAGCATTTT	TRBJ1-5	-	13	-	TRBV3-1/TRBV3-2
CASSVGQGTDTQYF	TGTGCCAGCAGCGTGGGACAGGGAACAGATACGCAGTATTTT	TRBJ2-3	-	14	TRBD1	TRBV7-2
CSVDGDSNTEAFF	TGCAGCGTCGACGGGGACTCGAACACTGAAGCTTTCTTT	TRBJ1-1	-	13	-	TRBV29-1
CASSLPRGGYLQETQYF	TGTGCCAGCAGCTTGCCCCGCGGGGGGTACCTCCAAGAGACCCAGTACTTC	TRBJ2-5	-	17	TRBD2	TRBV5-8
CASSASSPNTGELFF	TGTGCCAGCAGTGCCTCTAGCCCGAACACCGGGGAGCTGTTTTTT	TRBJ2-2	-	15	-	TRBV2
CASSLNQGGTEAFF	TGTGCCAGTAGTCTTAACCAGGGGGGCACTGAAGCTTTCTTT	TRBJ1-1	-	14	TRBD1	TRBV19
CASSDDRVVYGYTF	TGTGCCAGTAGTGACGACAGGGTGGTGTATGGCTACACCTTC	TRBJ1-2	-	14	TRBD1	TRBV19
CASRRDSATNEKLFF	TGTGCCAGCAGGAGGGACAGCGCAACTAATGAAAAACTGTTTTTT	TRBJ1-4	-	15	TRBD1	TRBV6-6
CASTWTASNYGYTF	TGTGCCAGCACCTGGACAGCGAGCAACTATGGCTACACCTTC	TRBJ1-2	-	14	-	TRBV6-5
CPISYRGSRTYEQYF	TGTCCCATCTCTTACAGGGGTAGTAGGACCTACGAGCAGTACTTC	TRBJ2-7	-	15	TRBD1	TRBV6-5
CASSYGTGGPGDTQYF	TGTGCCAGCAGTTACGGGACCGGGGGGCCGGGAGATACGCAGTATTTT	TRBJ2-3	once	16	-	TRBV6-2/TRBV6-3
CASSVERLDLYNEQFF	TGTGCCAGCAGCGTAGAAAGGCTAGACCTATACAATGAGCAGTTCTTC	TRBJ2-1	-	16	-	TRBV9
CASSNRGGYEQYF	TGTGCCAGCAGTAACAGGGGCGGCTACGAGCAGTACTTC	TRBJ2-7	-	13	TRBD1	TRBV27
CASSSSGLRGSTDTQYF	TGCGCCAGCAGCTCCTCAGGACTGCGGGGTAGCACAGATACGCAGTATTTT	TRBJ2-3	-	17	-	TRBV5-1
CASSDQGLSYEQYF	TGTGCCAGCAGTGACCAGGGTTTATCCTACGAGCAGTACTTC	TRBJ2-7	-	14	-	TRBV6-1
CASSFRDRRAYEQYF	TGTGCCAGCAGCTTTAGGGACAGGAGAGCCTACGAGCAGTACTTC	TRBJ2-7	once	15	TRBD1	TRBV7-2
CASSQEGWTGPGNTIYF	TGTGCCAGCAGCCAAGAAGGCTGGACAGGGCCTGGAAACACCATATATTTT	TRBJ1-3	-	17	TRBD1	TRBV7-6
CASSWSGGGNQPQHF	TGCGCCAGCAGCTGGTCCGGAGGGGGCAATCAGCCCCAGCATTTT	TRBJ1-5	-	15	-	TRBV5-1